The entry that follows covers one T cell receptor (beta chain) sequence. Assay: immunoSEQ multiplex PCR; the TCRdb copy retains only in-frame clones and omits some. The data contain 100,000 to 130,000 clones, 89% of them seen just once; the ten biggest clones take up approximately 5%. This sample was included in a study of blood T cell repertoires in COVID-19. Germline V gene data show CDR1 as SNHLY and CDR2 as FYNNEI. CDR3 size: 16 residues. V was trimmed by 6 bases and J by 0 bases, leaving 16 bases between them. This TCR came from a man in his forties with active or convalescent COVID-19. The V and J genes are TRBV2 and TRBJ2-3; tentative D call: TRBD2 (5 bases). The sample comprised peripheral blood. The DNA for the CDR3 is TGTGCCAGCAGACGATACGAGGGTTCTAGCACAGATACGCAGTATTTT. It is translated as CASRRYEGSSTDTQYF.